This TCR beta chain was found in a study of blood T cell repertoires in COVID-19. Study overall: From T cells, B-cell-depleted T cells, or PBMCs came the material, which was cDNA or gDNA.

Seattle's enrolled individuals joined amid active infection and were then monitored longitudinally. The repertoire was sequenced with immunoSEQ multiplex PCR; TCRdb's copy has only in-frame clones and lacks some. The repertoire holds under 350,000 clones, with approximately 92% as singletons. The germline V and J ends were trimmed by 4 bases and 6 bases, with 13 bases remaining between them. The CDR3 has 14 residues. Germline CDR1 and CDR2: SGDLS and YYNGEE. This chain links TRBV9 with TRBJ2-2, with D possibly TRBD1 on 6 matching bases. Sequencing was carried out using peripheral blood. This sequence was found in a woman aged 25 to 45 with COVID-19, enrolled during active disease. The CDR3 region has the DNA TGTGCCAGCAGCCCGAACAGGGTCTCCGGGGAGCTGTTTTTT. Amino acid sequence: CASSPNRVSGELFF.